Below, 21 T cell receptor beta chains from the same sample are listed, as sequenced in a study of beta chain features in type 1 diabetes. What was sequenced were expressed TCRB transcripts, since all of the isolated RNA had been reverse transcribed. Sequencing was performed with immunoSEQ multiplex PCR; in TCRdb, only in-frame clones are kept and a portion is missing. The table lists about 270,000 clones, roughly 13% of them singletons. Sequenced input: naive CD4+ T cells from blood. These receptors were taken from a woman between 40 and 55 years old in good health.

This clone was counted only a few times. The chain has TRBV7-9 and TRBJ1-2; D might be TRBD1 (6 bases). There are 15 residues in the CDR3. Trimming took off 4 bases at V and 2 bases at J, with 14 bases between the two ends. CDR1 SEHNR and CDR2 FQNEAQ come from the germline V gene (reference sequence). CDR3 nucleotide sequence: TGTGCCAGCAGCTCAACGACAGGCCTAAACTATGGCTACACCTTC. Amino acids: CASSSTTGLNYGYTF.

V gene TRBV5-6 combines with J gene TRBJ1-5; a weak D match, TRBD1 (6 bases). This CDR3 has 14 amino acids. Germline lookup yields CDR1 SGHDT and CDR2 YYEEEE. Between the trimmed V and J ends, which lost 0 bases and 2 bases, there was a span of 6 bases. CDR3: CASSLAGGNQPQHF. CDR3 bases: TGTGCCAGCAGCTTGGCAGGGGGCAATCAGCCCCAGCATTTT.

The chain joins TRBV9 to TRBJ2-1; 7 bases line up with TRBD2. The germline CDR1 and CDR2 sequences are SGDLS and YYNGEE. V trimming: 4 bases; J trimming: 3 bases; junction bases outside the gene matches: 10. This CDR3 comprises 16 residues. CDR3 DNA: TGTGCCAGCAGCATAGGGACTACCCCTTACTACAATGAGCAGTTCTTC. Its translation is CASSIGTTPYYNEQFF.

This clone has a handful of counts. The CDR3 protein is CASSLVGQGYGYTF. The CDR3 DNA reads as TGTGCCAGCAGCTTAGTGGGACAAGGCTATGGCTACACCTTC. The gene calls are TRBV7-9 and TRBJ1-2; weak D call: TRBD1 (6 bases). In germline, CDR1 is SEHNR, CDR2 FQNEAQ (reference sequence). Trimming took off 1 base at V and 4 bases at J, with 10 bases between the two ends. This CDR3 is built from 14 residues. Filled out from reference TRBV7-9 and TRBJ1-2, the complete variable domain reads DTGVSQNPRHKITKRGQNVTFRCDPISEHNRLYWYRQTLGQGPEFLTYFQNEAQLEKSRLLSDRFSAERPKGSFSTLEIQRTEQGDSAMYLCASSLVGQGYGYTFGSGTRLTVV.

CDR3 amino acids: CASSLELQGSEKLFF. The DNA for the CDR3 is TGTGCCAGCAGCTTGGAGCTGCAGGGGAGTGAAAAACTGTTTTTT. J is TRBJ1-4 and V is TRBV5-6; maybe TRBD1 (6 bases). Germline V gives CDR1 SGHDT, CDR2 YYEEEE. V was cut by 0 bases and J by 7 bases, with 13 bases left in between. The CDR3 totals 15 residues.

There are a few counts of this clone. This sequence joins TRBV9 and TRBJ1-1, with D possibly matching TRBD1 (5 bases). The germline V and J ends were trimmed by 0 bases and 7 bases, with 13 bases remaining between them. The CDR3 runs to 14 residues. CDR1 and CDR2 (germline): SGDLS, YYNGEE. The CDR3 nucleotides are TGTGCCAGCAGCGTAGGGGCCCAGGGTGGTGAAGCTTTCTTT. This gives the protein CASSVGAQGGEAFF.

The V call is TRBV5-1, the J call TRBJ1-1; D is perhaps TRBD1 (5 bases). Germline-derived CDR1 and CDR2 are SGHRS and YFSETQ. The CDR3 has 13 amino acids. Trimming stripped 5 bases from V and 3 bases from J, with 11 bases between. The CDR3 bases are TGCGCCAGCAGTACTGGGGGGGACACTGAAGCTTTCTTT. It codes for CASSTGGDTEAFF.

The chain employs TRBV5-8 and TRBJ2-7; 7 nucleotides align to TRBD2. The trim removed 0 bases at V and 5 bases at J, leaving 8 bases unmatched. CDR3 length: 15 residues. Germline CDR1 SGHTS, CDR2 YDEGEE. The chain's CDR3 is CASSLGLAVLHEQYF. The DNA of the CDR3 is TGTGCCAGCAGCTTGGGGCTAGCGGTCTTACACGAGCAGTACTTC.

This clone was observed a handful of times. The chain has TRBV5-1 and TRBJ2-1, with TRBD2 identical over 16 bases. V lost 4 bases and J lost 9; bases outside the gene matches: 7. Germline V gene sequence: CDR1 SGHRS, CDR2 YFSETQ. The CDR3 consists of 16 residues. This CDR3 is CASSGGTSGGASEQFF. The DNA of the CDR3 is TGCGCCAGCAGCGGCGGGACTAGCGGGGGGGCCAGTGAGCAGTTCTTC.

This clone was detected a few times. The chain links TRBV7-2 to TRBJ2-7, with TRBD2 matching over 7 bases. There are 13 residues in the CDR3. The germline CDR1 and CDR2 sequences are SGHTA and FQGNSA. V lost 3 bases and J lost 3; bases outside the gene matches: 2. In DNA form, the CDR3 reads TGTGCCAGCAGCTTCCTAGCGGACTACGAGCAGTACTTC. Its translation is CASSFLADYEQYF.

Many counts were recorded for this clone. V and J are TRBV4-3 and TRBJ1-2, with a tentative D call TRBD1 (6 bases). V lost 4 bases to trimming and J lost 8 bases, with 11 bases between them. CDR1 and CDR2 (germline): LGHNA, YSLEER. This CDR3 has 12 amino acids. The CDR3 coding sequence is TGCGCCAGCAGCCCACAAACAGGGGGCTACACCTTC. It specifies CASSPQTGGYTF.

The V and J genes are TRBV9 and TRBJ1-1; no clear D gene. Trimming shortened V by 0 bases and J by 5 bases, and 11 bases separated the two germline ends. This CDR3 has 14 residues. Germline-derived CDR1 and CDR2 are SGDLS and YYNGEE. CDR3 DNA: TGTGCCAGCAGCGTAGAGAGCACGGGGACTGAAGCTTTCTTT. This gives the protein CASSVESTGTEAFF.

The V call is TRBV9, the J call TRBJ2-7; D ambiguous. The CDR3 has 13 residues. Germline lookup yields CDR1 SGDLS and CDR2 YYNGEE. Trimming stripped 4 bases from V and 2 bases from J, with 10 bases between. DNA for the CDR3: TGTGCCAGCAGCACCTCAGGCCCCTACGAGCAGTACTTC. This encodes CASSTSGPYEQYF.

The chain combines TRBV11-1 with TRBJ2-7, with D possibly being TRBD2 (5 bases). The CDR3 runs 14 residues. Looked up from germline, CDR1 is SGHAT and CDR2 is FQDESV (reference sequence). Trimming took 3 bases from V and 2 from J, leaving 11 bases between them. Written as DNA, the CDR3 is TGTGCCAGCAGCTTTGAGGGTCTAGCCTACGAGCAGTACTTC. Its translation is CASSFEGLAYEQYF.

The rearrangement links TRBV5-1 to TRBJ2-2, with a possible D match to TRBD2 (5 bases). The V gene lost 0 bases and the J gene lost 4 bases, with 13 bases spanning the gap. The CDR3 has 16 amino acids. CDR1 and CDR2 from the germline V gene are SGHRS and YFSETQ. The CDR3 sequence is CASSLVSGYGTGELFF. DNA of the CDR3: TGCGCCAGCAGCTTGGTTTCGGGGTATGGCACCGGGGAGCTGTTTTTT. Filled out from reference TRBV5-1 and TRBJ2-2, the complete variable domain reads KAGVTQTPRYLIKTRGQQVTLSCSPISGHRSVSWYQQTPGQGLQFLFEYFSETQRNKGNFPGRFSGRQFSNSRSEMNVSTLELGDSALYLCASSLVSGYGTGELFFGEGSRLTVL.

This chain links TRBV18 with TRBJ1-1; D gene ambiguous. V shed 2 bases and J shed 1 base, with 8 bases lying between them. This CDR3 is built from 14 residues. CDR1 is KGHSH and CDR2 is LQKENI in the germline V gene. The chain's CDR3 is CASSPLSENTEAFF. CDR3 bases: TGTGCCAGCTCACCATTGTCAGAGAACACTGAAGCTTTCTTT.

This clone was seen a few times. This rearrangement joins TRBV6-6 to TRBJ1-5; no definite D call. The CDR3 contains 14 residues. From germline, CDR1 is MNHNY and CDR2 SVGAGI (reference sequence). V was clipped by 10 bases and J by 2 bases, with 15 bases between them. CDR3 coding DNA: TGTGCCACCACGGGAGGAGCGCGCAATCAGCCCCAGCATTTT. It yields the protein CATTGGARNQPQHF.

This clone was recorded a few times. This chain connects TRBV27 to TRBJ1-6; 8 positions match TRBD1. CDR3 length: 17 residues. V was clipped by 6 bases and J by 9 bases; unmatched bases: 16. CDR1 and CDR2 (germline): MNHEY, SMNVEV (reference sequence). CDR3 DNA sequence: TGTGCCAGCAGCTGGGATGTTTTAGGACAGGGAGGTTCACCCCTCCACTTT. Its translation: CASSWDVLGQGGSPLHF.

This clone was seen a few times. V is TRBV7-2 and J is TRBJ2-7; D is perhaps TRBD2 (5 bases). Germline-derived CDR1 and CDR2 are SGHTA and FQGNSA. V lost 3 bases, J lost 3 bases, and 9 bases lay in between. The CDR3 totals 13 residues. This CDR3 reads CASSFGGSYEQYF. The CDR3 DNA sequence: TGTGCCAGCAGCTTCGGAGGCAGCTACGAGCAGTACTTC.

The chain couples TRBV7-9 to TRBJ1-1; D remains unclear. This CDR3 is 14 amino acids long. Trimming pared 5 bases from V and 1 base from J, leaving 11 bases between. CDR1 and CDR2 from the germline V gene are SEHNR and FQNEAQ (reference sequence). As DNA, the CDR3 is TGTGCCAGCAGCCAAACAAGAACGAACACTGAAGCTTTCTTT. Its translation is CASSQTRTNTEAFF.

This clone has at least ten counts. CDR3 sequence (DNA): TGCAGCGTGCAGGGGGGTGAAGCTTTCTTT. Its protein product is CSVQGGEAFF. The genes are TRBV29-1 and TRBJ1-1, with 7 bases lining up with TRBD1. Trimming cost V 6 bases and J 7 bases; bases outside gene matches: 2. The CDR3 consists of 10 residues. CDR1 is SQVTM, CDR2 ANQGSEA, per germline.